Each of the 30 T cell receptor beta chains below was sequenced from the same sample in a study of cytomegalovirus exposure and HLA in healthy donors. In the PCR, 60 Vbeta and 13 Jbeta primers were used. The method was immunoSEQ multiplex PCR; TCRdb's version includes in-frame clones alone and lacks a portion of them. The table records more than 90,000 clones, about four fifths of them present only once. The sequenced sample was PBMCs. The receptors come from a man aged 25 to 40 in good health and CMV-seropositive.

This sequence joins TRBV5-8 and TRBJ2-4; possibly TRBD1 for D (6 bases). The V end was cut by 4 bases, the J end by 11 bases, with 13 bases between. Germline CDR1 SGHTS, CDR2 YDEGEE. The CDR3 extends over 12 amino acids. The CDR3 spells CASSGGQPVQYF. In nucleotides, the CDR3 is TGTGCCAGCAGCGGGGGACAACCCGTTCAGTACTTC.

V gene TRBV5-1 combines with J gene TRBJ2-7; 10 bases match TRBD1. This CDR3 is 17 amino acids long. The V gene's germline CDR1 is SGHRS and CDR2 YFSETQ. Losses at the gene ends were 2 bases for V and 3 bases for J; bases not matched to a gene: 11. The CDR3 loop reads CASSFRDRDRGGYEQYF. The CDR3 nucleotides are TGCGCCAGCAGCTTCCGTGACCGGGACAGGGGTGGCTACGAGCAGTACTTC.

In DNA form, the CDR3 reads TGCGCCAGCAGGCCGCGCGGGGGCCGGGCCCATGAGCAGTTCTTC. Residues: CASRPRGGRAHEQFF. V gene TRBV5-1 combines with J gene TRBJ2-1; maybe TRBD2 (7 bases). CDR3 length equals 15 residues. Germline V gives CDR1 SGHRS, CDR2 YFSETQ. V lost 5 bases to trimming and J lost 8 bases, with 20 bases between them.

The chain has TRBV7-9 and TRBJ1-4; 8 bases line up with TRBD1. Per germline, CDR1 SEHNR and CDR2 FQNEAQ (reference sequence). With 5 bases clipped from V and 8 bases from J, the junction kept 13 bases outside the gene matches. CDR3 size: 16 residues. This chain's CDR3 is CASSRRGGDRNEKLFF. The DNA of the CDR3 is TGTGCCAGCAGCCGTAGAGGTGGGGACAGGAACGAAAAACTGTTTTTT.

The chain joins TRBV6-4 to TRBJ1-2; D gene uncertain. CDR3 length: 15 residues. Germline V CDR1 and CDR2: MRHNA, SNTAGT. Trimming cost V 2 bases and J 0 bases, with 10 bases left between them. CDR3: CASSDSPQSNYGYTF. Here the CDR3 DNA reads TGTGCCAGCAGTGACAGCCCACAGTCTAACTATGGCTACACCTTC.

The chain employs TRBV7-9 and TRBJ1-5, with 7 bases that match TRBD1. The CDR3 length is 13 residues. Germline loops: CDR1 SEHNR, CDR2 FQNEAQ (reference sequence). Trimming took 5 bases from V and 5 from J; bases not matched to a gene: 3. The CDR3 is CASSPGQDQPQHF. The CDR3 DNA follows: TGTGCCAGCAGCCCCGGACAGGATCAGCCCCAGCATTTT.

The count of this clone is one. The CDR3 here is CASSRPGQGHYNEQFF. As DNA, the CDR3 is TGTGCCAGCAGTCGACCGGGACAGGGGCACTACAATGAGCAGTTCTTC. The chain combines TRBV25-1 with TRBJ2-1; 10 nucleotides agree with TRBD1. CDR1 and CDR2 from the germline V gene are MGHDK and SYGVNS. Trimming removed 5 bases from V and 3 bases from J; junction bases left unmatched: 7. The CDR3 sequence is 16 residues long.

This rearrangement joins TRBV7-9 to TRBJ2-3; no definite D call. V was trimmed by 4 bases and J by 0 bases, leaving 14 bases between them. Germline V gene lookup returns CDR1 SEHNR and CDR2 FQNEAQ (reference sequence). This CDR3 spans 16 amino acids. CDR3 loop: CASSWLVNPSTDTQYF. CDR3 nucleotides: TGTGCCAGCAGCTGGTTAGTAAATCCTAGCACAGATACGCAGTATTTT. The entire variable domain, with the rest obtained from reference TRBV7-9 and TRBJ2-3, is as follows: DTGVSQNPRHKITKRGQNVTFRCDPISEHNRLYWYRQTLGQGPEFLTYFQNEAQLEKSRLLSDRFSAERPKGSFSTLEIQRTEQGDSAMYLCASSWLVNPSTDTQYFGPGTRLTVL.

This chain links TRBV5-1 with TRBJ2-5, with 8 positions matching TRBD2. Germline V CDR1 and CDR2: SGHRS, YFSETQ. V gave up 1 base and J gave up 5 bases; unmatched junction bases: 7. This CDR3 spans 15 amino acids. The CDR3 sequence: CASSLFPASGETQYF. In nucleotides, the CDR3 is TGCGCCAGCAGCTTGTTTCCGGCTAGCGGGGAGACCCAGTACTTC.

Only one count was recorded for this clone. This rearrangement joins TRBV15 to TRBJ2-7; 12 bases are a match to TRBD2. V shed 3 bases, J shed 3 bases, and the junction held 6 bases outside the gene matches. CDR3 size: 16 residues. Per the germline V gene, CDR1 is LNHNV and CDR2 is YYDKDF (reference sequence). The CDR3 reads CATSRTGTSGFYEQYF. Written as DNA, the CDR3 is TGTGCCACCAGCAGGACCGGGACTAGCGGGTTCTACGAGCAGTACTTC.

The CDR3 nucleotides are TGTGCCAGCAGTGACCCCGACAGCTCCTACGAGCAGTACTTC. Encoded protein: CASSDPDSSYEQYF. The chain couples TRBV2 to TRBJ2-5, with a tentative D call TRBD1 (5 bases). The end of the DNA aligns better with TRBJ2-7, so the J call may be wrong. This CDR3 has 14 amino acids. Germline V gene sequence: CDR1 SNHLY, CDR2 FYNNEI.

The count of this clone is one. The sample carries other DNA sequences with the same CDR3. The chain joins TRBV2 to TRBJ1-5, with 8 nucleotides matching TRBD1. Germline V gene lookup returns CDR1 SNHLY and CDR2 FYNNEI. The CDR3 consists of 14 residues. Germline trimming cut 6 bases from V and 2 bases from J; bases unmatched to any gene: 3. The CDR3 loop reads CASSGQGGNQPQHF. The CDR3 DNA is TGTGCCAGCAGCGGACAGGGCGGCAATCAGCCCCAGCATTTT. The full variable domain, completed using reference TRBV2 and TRBJ1-5, is EPEVTQTPSHQVTQMGQEVILRCVPISNHLYFYWYRQILGQKVEFLVSFYNNEISEKSEIFDDQFSVERPDGSNFTLKIRSTKLEDSAMYFCASSGQGGNQPQHFGDGTRLSIL.

This chain connects TRBV5-4 to TRBJ2-1, with TRBD2 matching over 11 bases. This CDR3 spans 18 amino acids. V shed 3 bases, J shed 9 bases, and the junction held 17 bases outside the gene matches. Germline V lookup: CDR1 SGHNT, CDR2 YYREEE (reference sequence). The CDR3 nucleotides are TGTGCCAGCAGCTCGCCCCTAGCGGGGGGTTCGGGAGCGGTTGAGCAGTTCTTC. Protein product: CASSSPLAGGSGAVEQFF.

V gene TRBV5-5 combines with J gene TRBJ2-2, with 9 bases fitting TRBD1. Germline assignment: CDR1 SGHKS and CDR2 YYEKEE (reference sequence). The V and J ends lost 2 bases and 4 bases, in that order; junction bases with no gene match: 0. CDR3 length equals 14 residues. The CDR3 bases are TGTGCCAGCAGCTTACAGGGGGCCACCGGGGAGCTGTTTTTT. It codes for CASSLQGATGELFF.

This clone was found once. This rearrangement joins TRBV5-1 to TRBJ1-5; D gene uncertain. The germline V gene encodes CDR1 SGHRS and CDR2 YFSETQ. Trimming pared 3 bases from V and 4 bases from J, leaving 17 bases between. The CDR3 sequence is 16 residues long. This CDR3 reads CASSSDTELINQPQHF. The CDR3 region has the DNA TGCGCCAGCAGCTCCGACACGGAACTTATTAATCAGCCCCAGCATTTT.

This chain links TRBV15 with TRBJ2-7, with 9 bases fitting TRBD1. CDR3 length: 15 amino acids. The ends lost 0 bases at V and 6 bases at J; junction bases unmatched: 6. Germline V gene lookup returns CDR1 LNHNV and CDR2 YYDKDF (reference sequence). This CDR3 reads CATSRDLTGGSEQYF. In DNA, the CDR3 is TGTGCCACCAGCAGAGATCTCACAGGGGGCTCCGAGCAGTACTTC.

The genes are TRBV18 and TRBJ2-5; 7 bases match TRBD1. V gave up 4 bases and J gave up 5 bases; unmatched junction bases: 7. This CDR3 spans 14 amino acids. Germline CDR1 and CDR2: KGHSH and LQKENI. The CDR3 DNA sequence: TGTGCCAGCTCACTACAGGGGAATCGGGAGACCCAGTACTTC. It specifies CASSLQGNRETQYF.

J is TRBJ1-5 and V is TRBV6-1; no clear D gene. Trimming stripped 6 bases from V and 4 bases from J, with 13 bases between. The CDR3 spans 14 residues. Per the germline V gene, CDR1 is MNHNS and CDR2 is SASEGT. DNA for the CDR3: TGTGCCAGCAGGCAGACGGGGATAAATCAGCCCCAGCATTTT. Protein product: CASRQTGINQPQHF.

The V and J genes are TRBV30 and TRBJ1-2, with a possible D match to TRBD1 (6 bases). V was cut by 2 bases and J by 10 bases, with 17 bases left in between. CDR3 length equals 13 residues. Germline-derived CDR1 and CDR2 are GTSNPN and SVGIG (reference sequence). This CDR3 is CAWSPGTLPDYTF. CDR3 coding DNA: TGTGCCTGGAGTCCCGGGACACTTCCCGACTACACCTTC.

The chain joins TRBV9 to TRBJ2-6; maybe TRBD2 (6 bases). Trimming took off 0 bases at V and 0 bases at J, with 13 bases between the two ends. CDR1 and CDR2 (germline): SGDLS, YYNGEE. This CDR3 has 18 amino acids. The DNA of the CDR3 is TGTGCCAGCAGCGTAGCCGGGACTGCCAGCTCTGGGGCCAACGTCCTGACTTTC. This codes for CASSVAGTASSGANVLTF.

J is TRBJ1-2 and V is TRBV6-5, with D maybe TRBD1 (5 bases). The germline V gene encodes CDR1 MNHEY and CDR2 SVGAGI. The CDR3 is 13 amino acids. Trimming removed 3 bases at V and 4 bases at J, with 9 bases between. The CDR3 is CASSYSGGYGYTF. The DNA for the CDR3 is TGTGCCAGCAGTTATTCGGGGGGCTATGGCTACACCTTC.

The chain carries TRBV6-1 and TRBJ1-2; the match to TRBD1 covers 9 bases. The germline V gene encodes CDR1 MNHNS and CDR2 SASEGT. J was trimmed by 4 bases and V by 6 bases; bases with no gene match: 3. This CDR3 region has 13 residues. The CDR3 is CASRGQGTYGYTF. Written as DNA, the CDR3 is TGTGCCAGCAGAGGACAGGGGACCTATGGCTACACCTTC.

This clone came up a few times. The chain employs TRBV6-5 and TRBJ1-1; D is perhaps TRBD1 (6 bases). The V and J ends lost 6 bases and 1 base respectively, with 12 bases between them. The germline gives CDR1 MNHEY, CDR2 SVGAGI. This CDR3 has 14 residues. CDR3 region: CASRAGVRNTEAFF. CDR3 DNA: TGTGCCAGCAGGGCAGGGGTGCGGAACACTGAAGCTTTCTTT.

In nucleotides, the CDR3 is TGTGCCAGCAGCTTGCCCGGCACAGATACGCAGTATTTT. Translating it yields CASSLPGTDTQYF. The chain employs TRBV5-6 and TRBJ2-3; D unresolved. The CDR3 has 13 amino acids. Germline CDR1 and CDR2: SGHDT and YYEEEE. V gave up 1 base and J gave up 1 base, with 4 bases separating them.

This clone was detected only a few times. V is TRBV5-1 and J is TRBJ1-1; 7 positions match TRBD1. There are 13 residues in the CDR3. V lost 4 bases to trimming and J lost 7 bases; unmatched junction nucleotides: 7. CDR1 and CDR2 (germline): SGHRS, YFSETQ. The CDR3 DNA follows: TGCGCCAGCAGCCTTTCGACAGGGTATGAAGCTTTCTTT. Translated: CASSLSTGYEAFF.

This sequence joins TRBV18 and TRBJ1-1; TRBD1 is a possible D gene (5 bases). V was cut by 3 bases and J by 0 bases, with 14 bases left in between. Per the germline V gene, CDR1 is KGHSH and CDR2 is LQKENI. This CDR3 is 16 amino acids long. The CDR3 bases are TGTGCCAGCTCACCCCTACGCTGGGGCATGAACACTGAAGCTTTCTTT. As protein: CASSPLRWGMNTEAFF. Drawing the rest from reference TRBV18 and TRBJ1-1, the complete variable domain is NAGVMQNPRHLVRRRGQEARLRCSPMKGHSHVYWYRQLPEEGLKFMVYLQKENIIDESGMPKERFSAEFPKEGPSILRIQQVVRGDSAAYFCASSPLRWGMNTEAFFGQGTRLTVV.

The gene calls are TRBV9 and TRBJ2-5; no reliable D call. This CDR3 is built from 13 residues. Trimming shortened V by 0 bases and J by 5 bases, and 8 bases separated the two germline ends. Per germline, CDR1 SGDLS and CDR2 YYNGEE. In DNA, the CDR3 is TGTGCCAGCAGCGTAGCTCCTAGGGAGACCCAGTACTTC. Translating it yields CASSVAPRETQYF.

The chain uses TRBV9 and TRBJ2-6; possibly TRBD1 for D (5 bases). V was pared by 0 bases and J by 0 bases, with 10 bases between. This CDR3 spans 17 amino acids. Germline lookup yields CDR1 SGDLS and CDR2 YYNGEE. CDR3 in DNA: TGTGCCAGCAGCGTAGCTTATGGGGCCTCTGGGGCCAACGTCCTGACTTTC. Translating it yields CASSVAYGASGANVLTF.

The rearrangement joins TRBV19 to TRBJ1-6; no reliable D call. This CDR3 comprises 18 residues. Germline V CDR1 and CDR2: LNHDA, SQIVND (reference sequence). The ends were cut back, 9 bases at V and 3 bases at J, with 24 bases in the middle. The CDR3 reads CASSKEAGRQHYNSPLHF. CDR3 DNA: TGTGCCAGCTCGAAGGAAGCGGGCCGACAACACTATAATTCACCCCTCCACTTT.

The chain employs TRBV2 and TRBJ2-3, with a tentative D call TRBD2 (6 bases). CDR3 length: 15 residues. The V end lost 5 bases, the J end lost 5 bases, and 17 bases lay between the germline ends. Germline lookup yields CDR1 SNHLY and CDR2 FYNNEI. CDR3 sequence (DNA): TGTGCCAGCAGTAAGACTAGGTCTCAGGGAGATACGCAGTATTTT. As protein: CASSKTRSQGDTQYF.